This T cell receptor (beta chain) was recovered during a study of vaccination effects on CD4 cells after COVID-19. Overall study findings and caveats: Clones induced by infection and by vaccine showed marked clonal contraction late after vaccination.

Turning to this clone: No antigen is known for it.

Peptide-pool stimulation followed by sequencing identified expanded antigen-specific CD4+ clonotypes in the ViraFEST assay. Subsequent to roughly 10 days of culture, CD4+ T cells were isolated. Nucleocapsid antibodies were negative in the vaccine recipients, who had never had SARS-CoV-2 infection. The researchers cultured 1.5 million to 2.5 million PBMC per well with approximately 11 IU/ml IL-2 and roughly 10 ug/ml peptides. Fresh IL-2-containing medium replaced half the medium on days 3 and 7. The CDR3 extends over 17 amino acids. Germline lookup yields CDR1 LNHDA and CDR2 SQIVND (reference sequence). V trimming: 1 base; J trimming: 2 bases; junction bases outside the gene matches: 9. Repertoires were generated with immunoSEQ multiplex PCR, while TCRdb's copy carries only in-frame clones and drops some. The table shows about 73,000 clones, with roughly 74% occurring only once.

Here the sequenced sample was CD4+ T cells from PBMCs cultured with HCoV-NL63 spike peptides, taken before COVID-19 vaccination. This rearrangement joins TRBV19 to TRBJ2-5; 8 positions agree with TRBD1. The receptor was isolated from a human donor who received a COVID-19 vaccine. The CDR3 sequence is CASSIVGQGAPQETQYF. For the CDR3, the DNA is TGTGCCAGTAGTATAGTTGGGCAGGGGGCGCCGCAAGAGACCCAGTACTTC. Drawing the rest from reference TRBV19 and TRBJ2-5, the complete variable domain is DGGITQSPKYLFRKEGQNVTLSCEQNLNHDAMYWYRQDPGQGLRLIYYSQIVNDFQKGDIAEGYSVSREKKESFPLTVTSAQKNPTAFYLCASSIVGQGAPQETQYFGPGTRLLVL.